The rows below give T cell receptor beta chains drawn from one sample of a study of blood T cells in healthy people across ages. TCRdb independently ran MiXCR on the 5' RACE reads; one entry per CDR3 protein. The sample records about 1.6 million distinct CDR3 sequences, about 35% being singletons. Sequencing used blood. The source of these receptors is a woman younger than 45 in good health. Each CDR3 is given with its conserved first and last residue. D genes are given only for firm matches. The listing skips clone size in some rows; elsewhere it reads once, few, many or a size class.

clone_size: NA
v_call: TRBV7-3
d_call: TRBD2
j_call: TRBJ2-5
cdr3_nt: TGTGCCAGCAGCCGCTTTTGGCGCTGGACTAGCTTTAACCTCCAAGAGACCCAGTACTTC
cdr3_aa: CASSRFWRWTSFNLQETQYF

clone_size: NA
v_call: TRBV20-1
d_call: TRBD1
j_call: TRBJ1-1
cdr3_nt: TGCAGTGCGGAACAGGGGGCTCTATTGAACACTGAAGCTTTCTTT
cdr3_aa: CSAEQGALLNTEAFF

clone_size: few
v_call: TRBV14
d_call: NA
j_call: TRBJ2-5
cdr3_nt: TGTGCCAGCAGCTTCCAACCTGGGACCCAGTACTTC
cdr3_aa: CASSFQPGTQYF

clone_size: few
v_call: TRBV5-1
d_call: TRBD2
j_call: TRBJ2-3
cdr3_nt: TGCGCCAGCAGCTTGAGGCCTAGCGGGGGGGCAGGATCCACAGATACGCAGTATTTT
cdr3_aa: CASSLRPSGGAGSTDTQYF

clone_size: NA
v_call: TRBV20-1
d_call: NA
j_call: TRBJ2-7
cdr3_nt: TGCAGTGCTAGAGATGGTGGGCGGGGTCGCGGGCAGTACTTC
cdr3_aa: CSARDGGRGRGQYF

clone_size: NA
v_call: TRBV4-1
d_call: NA
j_call: TRBJ2-7
cdr3_nt: TGCGCCAGCAGCAGATTTACTGGATACAATGAGCAGTACTTC
cdr3_aa: CASSRFTGYNEQYF

clone_size: NA
v_call: TRBV4-1
d_call: NA
j_call: TRBJ2-3
cdr3_nt: TGCGCCAGCAGCCAAGTCCTAGCCACCACAGATACGCAGTATTTT
cdr3_aa: CASSQVLATTDTQYF

clone_size: once
v_call: TRBV20-1
d_call: NA
j_call: TRBJ2-1
cdr3_nt: TGCAGTGCTAGAGGCCGGTGGGAACTGCGGAATGAGCAGTTCTTC
cdr3_aa: CSARGRWELRNEQFF

clone_size: NA
v_call: TRBV20-1
d_call: NA
j_call: TRBJ1-1
cdr3_nt: TGCAGTGCTAGAGTTACAGGGAGGGGATTAGAAGCTTTCTTT
cdr3_aa: CSARVTGRGLEAFF

clone_size: many
v_call: TRBV10-3
d_call: TRBD2
j_call: TRBJ2-1
cdr3_nt: TGTGCCATCAGGGATGCAAGGGAGGGCGCGGTATACAATGAGCAGTTCTTC
cdr3_aa: CAIRDAREGAVYNEQFF

clone_size: many
v_call: TRBV29-1
d_call: NA
j_call: TRBJ2-7
cdr3_nt: TGCAGCGTTGGAGATCGGTCGGGAGTGTACGAGCAGTACTTC
cdr3_aa: CSVGDRSGVYEQYF

clone_size: few
v_call: TRBV7-2
d_call: NA
j_call: TRBJ2-3
cdr3_nt: TGTGCCAGCAGCCACGACAGGCTCAGCACAGATACACAGTATTTT
cdr3_aa: CASSHDRLSTDTQYF

clone_size: once
v_call: TRBV4-1
d_call: NA
j_call: TRBJ1-1
cdr3_nt: TGCGCCAGCAACCAAGAATCCAGGTTCGGGGAAGCTTTCTTT
cdr3_aa: CASNQESRFGEAFF

clone_size: NA
v_call: TRBV9
d_call: TRBD1
j_call: TRBJ1-5
cdr3_nt: TGTGCCAGCAGCGGAGGGGAGGGGGCGCAGCCCCAGCATTTT
cdr3_aa: CASSGGEGAQPQHF

clone_size: NA
v_call: TRBV6-2/TRBV6-3
d_call: NA
j_call: TRBJ2-2
cdr3_nt: TGTGCCAGCAGTTACCAAGGGGGGCGCACCGGGGAGCTGTTTTTT
cdr3_aa: CASSYQGGRTGELFF

clone_size: few
v_call: TRBV4-1
d_call: NA
j_call: TRBJ1-5
cdr3_nt: TGCGCCAGCAGCCAAGGCCCTGCGGACACTAGCAATCAGCCCCAGCATTTT
cdr3_aa: CASSQGPADTSNQPQHF

clone_size: many
v_call: TRBV9
d_call: TRBD2
j_call: TRBJ2-1
cdr3_nt: TGTGCCAGCAGCCCCGCCAGCGGGACTAGCGGGAGGAATGAGCAGTTCTTC
cdr3_aa: CASSPASGTSGRNEQFF

clone_size: few
v_call: TRBV7-9
d_call: TRBD1
j_call: TRBJ1-2
cdr3_nt: TGTGCCAGCAGCTTACCGTCCACCCCGGGACAGGGGGATCGAGGCTACACCTTC
cdr3_aa: CASSLPSTPGQGDRGYTF

clone_size: NA
v_call: TRBV5-6
d_call: NA
j_call: TRBJ1-1
cdr3_nt: TGTGCCAGCATGCCCGGGGGACTAAACACTGAAGCTTTCTTT
cdr3_aa: CASMPGGLNTEAFF

clone_size: NA
v_call: TRBV27
d_call: TRBD2
j_call: TRBJ2-1
cdr3_nt: TGTGCCAGCAGTTCCATTGGGGGAGGGCTGTACGAGCAGTTCTTC
cdr3_aa: CASSSIGGGLYEQFF

clone_size: NA
v_call: TRBV29-1
d_call: TRBD2
j_call: TRBJ2-3
cdr3_nt: TGCAGCGGGGTTGGAGGACTAGGTACAGATACGCAGTATTTT
cdr3_aa: CSGVGGLGTDTQYF

clone_size: NA
v_call: TRBV12-3/TRBV12-4
d_call: NA
j_call: TRBJ1-6
cdr3_nt: TGTGCCAGCAGTCATGGACAGACTAATTCACCCCTCCACTTT
cdr3_aa: CASSHGQTNSPLHF

clone_size: NA
v_call: TRBV4-1
d_call: NA
j_call: TRBJ1-1
cdr3_nt: TGCGCCAGCGCATACAGGGAGGTCACTGAAGCTTTCTTT
cdr3_aa: CASAYREVTEAFF

clone_size: few
v_call: TRBV7-9
d_call: NA
j_call: TRBJ1-1
cdr3_nt: TGTGCCAGCAGCTTAGACACCAGTGAAGCTTTCTTT
cdr3_aa: CASSLDTSEAFF

clone_size: few
v_call: TRBV21-1
d_call: NA
j_call: TRBJ1-2
cdr3_nt: TGTGCCAGCAGCAAACCTAGGCCGCGCTATGGCTACACCTTC
cdr3_aa: CASSKPRPRYGYTF

clone_size: few
v_call: TRBV7-6
d_call: NA
j_call: TRBJ1-2
cdr3_nt: TGTGCCAGCAGCTCCCTCTTGGGGGGGCTAGGCTATGGCTACACCTTC
cdr3_aa: CASSSLLGGLGYGYTF

clone_size: NA
v_call: TRBV28
d_call: TRBD2
j_call: TRBJ2-7
cdr3_nt: TGTGCCAGCAGTTCGGGACTATCCGGAACCTACGAGCAGTACTTC
cdr3_aa: CASSSGLSGTYEQYF

clone_size: NA
v_call: TRBV20-1
d_call: NA
j_call: TRBJ2-7
cdr3_nt: TGCAGTACTAGCCGGGACCCTGGAGACGAGCAGTACTTC
cdr3_aa: CSTSRDPGDEQYF

clone_size: NA
v_call: TRBV3-1
d_call: NA
j_call: TRBJ1-1
cdr3_nt: TGTGCCAGCGCCGGTCTCACTGAAGCTTTCTTT
cdr3_aa: CASAGLTEAFF

clone_size: NA
v_call: TRBV6-5
d_call: NA
j_call: TRBJ1-1
cdr3_nt: TGTGCCAGCAGTTGGGCCCCCGGGACCTCACTAAAAGACCTGAACACTGAAGCTTTCTTT
cdr3_aa: CASSWAPGTSLKDLNTEAFF

clone_size: NA
v_call: TRBV10-3
d_call: TRBD2
j_call: TRBJ2-5
cdr3_nt: TGTGCCATCAGTGACCCGGGGGCCGGGACTAGCGGTGACAATGAGCAGTACTTC
cdr3_aa: CAISDPGAGTSGDNEQYF

clone_size: many
v_call: TRBV20-1
d_call: NA
j_call: TRBJ2-3
cdr3_nt: TGCAGTGCTCTAGAGGGCACAGATACGCAGTATTTT
cdr3_aa: CSALEGTDTQYF

clone_size: once
v_call: TRBV12-3/TRBV12-4
d_call: NA
j_call: TRBJ2-1
cdr3_nt: TGTGCCAGCAGTACACAGGGGGGGTATCAGCAGTTCTTC
cdr3_aa: CASSTQGGYQQFF

clone_size: NA
v_call: TRBV5-1
d_call: NA
j_call: TRBJ2-2
cdr3_nt: TGCGCCAGCAGCTACGGACAGATCGCGAACACCGGGGAGCTGTTTTTT
cdr3_aa: CASSYGQIANTGELFF

clone_size: NA
v_call: TRBV5-8
d_call: NA
j_call: TRBJ2-4
cdr3_nt: TGTGCCAGCAGCTTTCAGGCCAAAAACATTCAGTACTTC
cdr3_aa: CASSFQAKNIQYF

clone_size: many
v_call: TRBV29-1
d_call: TRBD1
j_call: TRBJ1-2
cdr3_nt: TGCAGCGTTGAGCCCCAGGGGGCCTATGGCTACACCTTC
cdr3_aa: CSVEPQGAYGYTF

clone_size: NA
v_call: TRBV24-1
d_call: TRBD2
j_call: TRBJ2-3
cdr3_nt: TGTGCCACCAGTGTGCGGGAGGGCCCCACAGATACGCAGTATTTT
cdr3_aa: CATSVREGPTDTQYF

clone_size: few
v_call: TRBV6-2/TRBV6-3
d_call: TRBD1
j_call: TRBJ1-1
cdr3_nt: TGTGCCAGCAGCCTCGACAGGGATAGAGCTTTCTTT
cdr3_aa: CASSLDRDRAFF

clone_size: many
v_call: TRBV20-1
d_call: NA
j_call: TRBJ2-1
cdr3_nt: TGCAGTGCTAGAGATCCGGGACTTATGGGGTATGAGCAGTTCTTC
cdr3_aa: CSARDPGLMGYEQFF

clone_size: NA
v_call: TRBV20-1
d_call: NA
j_call: TRBJ1-2
cdr3_nt: TGCAGTGCCTGTTCGGGGGGCAACTATGGCTACACCTTC
cdr3_aa: CSACSGGNYGYTF

clone_size: NA
v_call: TRBV20-1
d_call: TRBD2
j_call: TRBJ2-1
cdr3_nt: TGCAGTGCTGAGTCTAGCGGGAGGAGGGATGAGCAGTTCTTC
cdr3_aa: CSAESSGRRDEQFF

clone_size: NA
v_call: TRBV6-1
d_call: TRBD1
j_call: TRBJ2-7
cdr3_nt: TGTGCCAGCATTCCGCGACAGGGGCCGTACGAGCAGTACTTC
cdr3_aa: CASIPRQGPYEQYF

clone_size: NA
v_call: TRBV7-2
d_call: TRBD2
j_call: TRBJ2-1
cdr3_nt: TGTGCCAGCAGCCAGGGCGTGGCGGGGGGGCCGTACAATGAGCAGTTCTTC
cdr3_aa: CASSQGVAGGPYNEQFF

clone_size: few
v_call: TRBV15
d_call: NA
j_call: TRBJ2-1
cdr3_nt: TGTGCCACCAGCAGAGATAGGGGTTCGGGACTCTACAATGAGCAGTTCTTC
cdr3_aa: CATSRDRGSGLYNEQFF

clone_size: many
v_call: TRBV4-1
d_call: TRBD2
j_call: TRBJ2-3
cdr3_nt: TGCGCCAGCAGCCAAGCCGCCGTCGGACTAGCGGGGTCATACACAGATACGCAGTATTTT
cdr3_aa: CASSQAAVGLAGSYTDTQYF

clone_size: NA
v_call: TRBV7-2
d_call: TRBD2
j_call: TRBJ2-1
cdr3_nt: TGTGCCACCACCCGACTAGCGGGAGGTTATGAGCAGTTCTTC
cdr3_aa: CATTRLAGGYEQFF

clone_size: few
v_call: TRBV6-2/TRBV6-3
d_call: NA
j_call: TRBJ2-7
cdr3_nt: TGTGCCAGCAGCCACCCGGGGGAGCGCGAGCAGTACTTC
cdr3_aa: CASSHPGEREQYF

clone_size: NA
v_call: TRBV29-1
d_call: NA
j_call: TRBJ2-5
cdr3_nt: TGCAGCGTTGTGGAAGTAGGGAGAATCCAGTACTTC
cdr3_aa: CSVVEVGRIQYF

clone_size: NA
v_call: TRBV2
d_call: NA
j_call: TRBJ1-2
cdr3_nt: TGTGCCAGCAGGGTCGACAGAGCCCCTGAGTGGGGCTACACCTTC
cdr3_aa: CASRVDRAPEWGYTF